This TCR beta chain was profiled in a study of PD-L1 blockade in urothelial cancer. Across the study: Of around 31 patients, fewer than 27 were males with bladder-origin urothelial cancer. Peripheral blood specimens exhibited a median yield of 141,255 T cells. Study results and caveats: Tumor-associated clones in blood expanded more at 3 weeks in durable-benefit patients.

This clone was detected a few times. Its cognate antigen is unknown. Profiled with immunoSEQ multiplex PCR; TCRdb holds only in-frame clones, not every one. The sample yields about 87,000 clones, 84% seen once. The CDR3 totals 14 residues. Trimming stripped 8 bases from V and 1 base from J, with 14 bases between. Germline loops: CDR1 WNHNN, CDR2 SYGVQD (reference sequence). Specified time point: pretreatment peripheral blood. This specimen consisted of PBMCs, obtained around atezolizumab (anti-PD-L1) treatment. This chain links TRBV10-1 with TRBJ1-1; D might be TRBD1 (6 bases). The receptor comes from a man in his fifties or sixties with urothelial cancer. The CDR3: CASRPGGANTEAFF. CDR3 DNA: TGCGCCAGCCGTCCCGGGGGGGCGAACACTGAAGCTTTCTTT.